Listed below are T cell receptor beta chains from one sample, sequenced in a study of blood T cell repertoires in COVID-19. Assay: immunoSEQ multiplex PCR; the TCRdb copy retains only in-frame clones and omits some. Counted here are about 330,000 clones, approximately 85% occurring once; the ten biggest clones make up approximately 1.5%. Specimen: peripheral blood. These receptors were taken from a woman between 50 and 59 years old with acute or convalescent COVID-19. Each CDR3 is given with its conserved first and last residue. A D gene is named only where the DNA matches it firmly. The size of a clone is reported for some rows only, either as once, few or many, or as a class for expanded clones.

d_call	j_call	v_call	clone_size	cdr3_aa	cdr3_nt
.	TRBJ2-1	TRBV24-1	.	CATSDLGGDSYNEQFF	TGTGCCACCAGTGATTTGGGCGGAGACTCCTACAATGAGCAGTTCTTC
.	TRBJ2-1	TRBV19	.	CASSIRSGEQFF	TGTGCCAGTAGTATTCGGTCCGGTGAGCAGTTCTTC
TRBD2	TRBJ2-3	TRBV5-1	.	CASSLTSGGSDTQYF	TGCGCCAGCAGCCTGACTAGCGGGGGTTCAGATACGCAGTATTTT
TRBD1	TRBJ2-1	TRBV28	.	CASSTRTGYEQFF	TGTGCCAGCAGTACCAGGACAGGGTATGAGCAGTTCTTC
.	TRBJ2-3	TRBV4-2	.	CASSQDLRSDTQYF	TGTGCCAGCAGCCAAGATTTGAGGTCAGATACGCAGTATTTT
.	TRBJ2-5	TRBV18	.	CASSPRVARSEKETQYF	TGTGCCAGCTCACCCAGGGTGGCGAGGTCCGAGAAAGAGACCCAGTACTTC
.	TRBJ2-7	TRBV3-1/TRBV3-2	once	CASSQGRAYEQYF	TGTGCCAGCAGCCAAGGCAGGGCGTACGAGCAGTACTTC
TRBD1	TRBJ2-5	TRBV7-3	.	CASSVGTGGVETQYF	TGTGCCAGCAGCGTAGGGACAGGTGGGGTAGAGACCCAGTACTTC
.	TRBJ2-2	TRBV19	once	CASSMAGTGELFF	TGTGCCAGTAGTATGGCAGGGACCGGGGAGCTGTTTTTT
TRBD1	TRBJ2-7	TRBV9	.	CASSVDDRVDYEQYF	TGTGCCAGCAGCGTAGACGACAGGGTTGACTACGAGCAGTACTTC
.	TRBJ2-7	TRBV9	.	CASSVTGNEQYF	TGTGCCAGCAGCGTAACAGGGAATGAGCAGTACTTC
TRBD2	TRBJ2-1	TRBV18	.	CASSPRLGGNEQFF	TGTGCCAGCTCACCACGCTTGGGGGGGAATGAGCAGTTCTTC
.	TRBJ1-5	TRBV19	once	CASSTRTENNQPQHF	TGTGCCAGTAGTACCAGGACAGAAAACAATCAGCCCCAGCATTTT
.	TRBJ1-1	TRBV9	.	CASSVATLPSGAFF	TGTGCCAGCAGCGTAGCGACACTTCCGTCTGGAGCTTTCTTT
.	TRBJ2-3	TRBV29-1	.	CSAQESGARDTQYF	TGCAGCGCCCAAGAGTCAGGGGCCAGAGATACGCAGTATTTT
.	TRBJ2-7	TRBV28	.	CASTARGYEQYF	TGTGCCAGCACCGCACGGGGATACGAGCAGTACTTC
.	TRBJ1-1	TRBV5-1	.	CASSYTGGSGTEAFF	TGCGCCAGCAGCTATACCGGAGGTTCGGGCACTGAAGCTTTCTTT
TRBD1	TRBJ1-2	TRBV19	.	CASSRDLQGAYGYTF	TGTGCCAGTAGCAGGGACCTACAGGGGGCCTATGGCTACACCTTC
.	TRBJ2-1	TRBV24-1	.	CATRAGETPSRQFF	TGTGCCACCAGGGCCGGAGAGACCCCCTCTAGGCAGTTCTTC
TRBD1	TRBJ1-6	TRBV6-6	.	CASSPQTGSDSPLHF	TGTGCCAGCAGCCCCCAGACAGGGTCTGATTCACCCCTCCACTTT
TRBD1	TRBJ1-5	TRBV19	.	CASSVTGALGNQPQHF	TGTGCCAGTAGTGTGACAGGGGCGCTTGGCAATCAGCCCCAGCATTTT
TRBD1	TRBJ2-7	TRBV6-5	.	CASSQPGTGSMYF	TGTGCCAGCAGTCAGCCCGGGACAGGGTCTATGTACTTC
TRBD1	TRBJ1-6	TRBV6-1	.	CASSELWTGGGSPLHF	TGTGCCAGCAGTGAACTTTGGACAGGGGGCGGATCACCCCTCCACTTT
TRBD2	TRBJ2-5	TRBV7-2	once	CASSLDFRSGKETQYF	TGTGCCAGCAGCTTAGATTTCAGGAGCGGGAAAGAGACCCAGTACTTC
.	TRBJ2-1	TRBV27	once	CASSYTGNEQFF	TGTGCCAGCAGCTACACAGGGAATGAGCAGTTCTTC
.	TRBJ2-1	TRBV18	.	CASSPTVRGYNEQFF	TGTGCCAGCTCACCTACGGTCCGAGGATACAATGAGCAGTTCTTC
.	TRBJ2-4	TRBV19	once	CASSISSRAAKNIQYF	TGTGCCAGTAGTATCTCGAGTAGAGCAGCCAAAAACATTCAGTACTTC
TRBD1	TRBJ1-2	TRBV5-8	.	CASSSGTGANYGYTF	TGTGCCAGCAGCTCCGGGACAGGGGCTAACTATGGCTACACCTTC
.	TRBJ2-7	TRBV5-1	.	CASSLGSGETYEQYF	TGCGCCAGCAGCTTGGGCAGCGGAGAAACCTACGAGCAGTACTTC
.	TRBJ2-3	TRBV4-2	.	CASSQGGNTDTQYF	TGTGCCAGCAGCCAAGGCGGGAACACAGATACGCAGTATTTT
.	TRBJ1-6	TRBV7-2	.	CASSTQTGPNSPLHF	TGTGCCAGCAGCACACAGACAGGTCCGAATTCACCCCTCCACTTT
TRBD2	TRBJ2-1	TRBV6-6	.	CASSPGLAGRNEQFF	TGTGCCAGCAGCCCCGGACTAGCGGGACGGAATGAGCAGTTCTTC
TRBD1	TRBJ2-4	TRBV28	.	CASSSPGTGFGTKNIQYF	TGTGCCAGCAGTTCCCCCGGGACAGGGTTCGGGACCAAAAACATTCAGTACTTC
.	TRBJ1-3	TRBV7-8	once	CASSPRGELRTIYF	TGTGCCAGCAGCCCCCGGGGAGAGCTTCGCACCATATATTTT
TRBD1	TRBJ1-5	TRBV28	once	CASSSPGTGEYQPQHF	TGTGCCAGCAGTTCTCCGGGGACAGGGGAATACCAGCCCCAGCATTTT
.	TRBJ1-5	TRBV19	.	CASSTLGSNQPQHF	TGTGCCAGTAGTACCCTCGGTAGCAATCAGCCCCAGCATTTT
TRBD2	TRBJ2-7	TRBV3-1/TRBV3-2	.	CASSQGVAGGPTYEQYF	TGTGCCAGCAGCCAAGGGGTAGCGGGAGGCCCCACCTACGAGCAGTACTTC
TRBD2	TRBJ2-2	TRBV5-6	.	CASSSPRGLAGNTGELFF	TGTGCCAGCAGCTCCCCAAGAGGACTAGCGGGGAACACCGGGGAGCTGTTTTTT
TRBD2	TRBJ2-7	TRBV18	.	CASSLAGTSRLEQYF	TGTGCCAGCTCACTTGCCGGGACTAGTCGGCTCGAGCAGTACTTC
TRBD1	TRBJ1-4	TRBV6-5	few	CASYSTGGNEKLFF	TGTGCCAGCTATAGTACAGGGGGTAATGAAAAACTGTTTTTT
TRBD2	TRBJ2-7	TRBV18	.	CASSPRSGGGDPYEQYF	TGTGCCAGCTCACCCCGGAGCGGGGGAGGAGATCCCTACGAGCAGTACTTC
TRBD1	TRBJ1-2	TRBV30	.	CAWSEWTGRGGYTF	TGTGCCTGGAGTGAATGGACAGGGAGGGGTGGCTACACCTTC
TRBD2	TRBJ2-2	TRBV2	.	CASSQLAGGNTGELFF	TGTGCCAGCAGTCAACTAGCGGGAGGGAACACCGGGGAGCTGTTTTTT
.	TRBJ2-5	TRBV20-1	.	CSASTSKTQYF	TGCAGTGCTAGTACTAGTAAGACCCAGTACTTC
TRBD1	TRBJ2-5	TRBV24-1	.	CATSDLGQGGETQYF	TGTGCCACCAGTGATTTAGGACAGGGAGGAGAGACCCAGTACTTC
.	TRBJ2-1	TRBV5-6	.	CASSTGRTGNEQFF	TGTGCCAGCAGCACAGGGAGAACAGGCAATGAGCAGTTCTTC
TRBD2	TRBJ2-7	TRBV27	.	CASRRGGLADSYEQYF	TGTGCCAGCAGAAGGGGGGGACTAGCGGATTCCTACGAGCAGTACTTC
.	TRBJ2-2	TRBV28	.	CASKIRANTGELFF	TGTGCCAGCAAAATCAGGGCTAACACCGGGGAGCTGTTTTTT
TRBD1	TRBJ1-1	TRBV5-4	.	CASSPGRGLNTEAFF	TGTGCCAGCAGCCCGGGCAGGGGGTTGAACACTGAAGCTTTCTTT
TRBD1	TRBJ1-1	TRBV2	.	CASSGTGRTEAFF	TGTGCCAGCAGCGGGACAGGGCGTACTGAAGCTTTCTTT
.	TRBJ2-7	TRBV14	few	CASSQIVSGEQYF	TGTGCCAGCAGCCAGATCGTATCCGGGGAGCAGTACTTC
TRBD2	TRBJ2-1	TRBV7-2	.	CASSLDSGRGEQFF	TGTGCCAGCAGCTTAGATAGCGGGAGAGGTGAGCAGTTCTTC
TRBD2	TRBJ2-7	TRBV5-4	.	CASSLEGTRAYEQYF	TGTGCCAGCAGCTTGGAGGGGACTAGGGCCTACGAGCAGTACTTC
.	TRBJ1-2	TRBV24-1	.	CATSDFSGDGYTF	TGTGCCACCAGTGATTTTTCAGGGGATGGCTACACCTTC